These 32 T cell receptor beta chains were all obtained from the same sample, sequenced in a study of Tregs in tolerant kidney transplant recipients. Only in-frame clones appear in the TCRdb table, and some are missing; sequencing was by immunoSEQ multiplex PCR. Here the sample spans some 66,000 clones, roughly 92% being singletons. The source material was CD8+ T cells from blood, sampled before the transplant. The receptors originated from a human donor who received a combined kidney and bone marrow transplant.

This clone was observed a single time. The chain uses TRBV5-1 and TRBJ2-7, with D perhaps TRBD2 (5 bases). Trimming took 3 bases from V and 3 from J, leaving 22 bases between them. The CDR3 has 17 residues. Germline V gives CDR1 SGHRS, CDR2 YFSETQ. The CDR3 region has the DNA TGCGCCAGCAGCTCAAACACCCCCGGGAACATGGTCTACGAGCAGTACTTC. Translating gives CASSSNTPGNMVYEQYF.

CDR3 loop: CASSEGTGPYGYTF. The CDR3 DNA reads TGTGCCAGCAGTGAAGGAACAGGGCCCTATGGCTACACCTTC. The chain has TRBV6-1 and TRBJ1-2, with D possibly matching TRBD1 (6 bases). Germline CDR1 and CDR2: MNHNS and SASEGT. Trimming pared 1 base from V and 4 bases from J, leaving 10 bases between. The CDR3 totals 14 residues.

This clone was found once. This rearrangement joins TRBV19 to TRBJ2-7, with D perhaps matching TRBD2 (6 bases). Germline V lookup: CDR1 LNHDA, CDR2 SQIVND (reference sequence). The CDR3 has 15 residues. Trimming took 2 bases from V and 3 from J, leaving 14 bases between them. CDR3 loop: CASSISSSEHYEQYF. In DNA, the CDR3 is TGTGCCAGTAGTATATCCTCTAGCGAGCACTACGAGCAGTACTTC.

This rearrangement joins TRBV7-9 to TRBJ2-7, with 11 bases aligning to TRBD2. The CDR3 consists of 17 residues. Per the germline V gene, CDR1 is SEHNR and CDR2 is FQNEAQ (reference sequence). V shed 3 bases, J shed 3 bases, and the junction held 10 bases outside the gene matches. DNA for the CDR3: TGTGCCAGCAGCTTCGATCCATCCGGGACTAGCGGCTACGAGCAGTACTTC. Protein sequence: CASSFDPSGTSGYEQYF. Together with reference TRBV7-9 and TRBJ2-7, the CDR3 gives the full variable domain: DTGVSQNPRHKITKRGQNVTFRCDPISEHNRLYWYRQTLGQGPEFLTYFQNEAQLEKSRLLSDRFSAERPKGSFSTLEIQRTEQGDSAMYLCASSFDPSGTSGYEQYFGPGTRLTVT.

The CDR3 is CSVEDDKKVYGYTF. Written as DNA, the CDR3 is TGCAGCGTTGAAGATGACAAAAAGGTTTACGGCTACACCTTC. The genes are TRBV29-1 and TRBJ1-2, with D unresolved. The CDR3 consists of 14 residues. Germline loops: CDR1 SQVTM, CDR2 ANQGSEA. The germline V and J ends were trimmed by 0 bases and 8 bases, with 16 bases remaining between them.

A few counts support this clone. In DNA, the CDR3 is TGCGCCAGCAGCCAAGTAGTACAGGGAGTTAATGAAAAACTGTTTTTT. It encodes CASSQVVQGVNEKLFF. The chain uses TRBV4-1 and TRBJ1-4, with D maybe TRBD1 (6 bases). Looked up from germline, CDR1 is MGHRA and CDR2 is YSYEKL. There are 16 residues in the CDR3. V gave up 1 base and J gave up 4 bases, with 13 bases separating them.

The CDR3 nucleotides are TGTGCCAGCAGCTATCCCCCTAGCGCGAGCTCCTACAATGAGCAGTTCTTC. The encoded protein is CASSYPPSASSYNEQFF. The chain is built from TRBV5-6 and TRBJ2-1, with D perhaps TRBD2 (6 bases). The germline V and J ends were trimmed by 3 bases and 0 bases, with 16 bases remaining between them. The CDR3 has 17 residues. CDR1 and CDR2 (germline): SGHDT, YYEEEE.

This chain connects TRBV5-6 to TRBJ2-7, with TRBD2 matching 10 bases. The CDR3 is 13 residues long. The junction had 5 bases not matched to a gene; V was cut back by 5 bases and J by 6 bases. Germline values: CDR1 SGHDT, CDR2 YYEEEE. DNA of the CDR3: TGTGCCAGCAGTCCTAGCGGGAGTCGCGAGCAGTACTTC. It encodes CASSPSGSREQYF.

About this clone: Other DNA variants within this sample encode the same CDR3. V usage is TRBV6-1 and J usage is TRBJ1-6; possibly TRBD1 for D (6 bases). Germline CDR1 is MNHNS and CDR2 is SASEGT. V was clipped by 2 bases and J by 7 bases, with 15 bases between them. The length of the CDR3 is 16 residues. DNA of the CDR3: TGTGCCAGCAGTGAAAGACCAGGGACATGGAATTCACCCCTCCACTTT. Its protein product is CASSERPGTWNSPLHF.

The CDR3 region has the DNA TGCAGCGTTCAATTTGGCGGGAGGGGACGGGGCAATGAGCAGTTCTTC. It encodes CSVQFGGRGRGNEQFF. The rearrangement links TRBV29-1 to TRBJ2-1; 9 nucleotides agree with TRBD2. The germline CDR1 and CDR2 sequences are SQVTM and ANQGSEA. The CDR3 length is 16 residues. The ends lost 5 bases at V and 6 bases at J; junction bases unmatched: 14.

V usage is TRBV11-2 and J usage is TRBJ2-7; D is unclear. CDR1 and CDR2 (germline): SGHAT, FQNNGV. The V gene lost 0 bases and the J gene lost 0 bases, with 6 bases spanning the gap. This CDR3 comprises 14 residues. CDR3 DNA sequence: TGTGCCAGCAGCTTAGACGAGAGCTCCTACGAGCAGTACTTC. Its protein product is CASSLDESSYEQYF. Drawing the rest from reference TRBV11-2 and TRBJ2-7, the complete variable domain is EAGVAQSPRYKIIEKRQSVAFWCNPISGHATLYWYQQILGQGPKLLIQFQNNGVVDDSQLPKDRFSAERLKGVDSTLKIQPAKLEDSAVYLCASSLDESSYEQYFGPGTRLTVT.

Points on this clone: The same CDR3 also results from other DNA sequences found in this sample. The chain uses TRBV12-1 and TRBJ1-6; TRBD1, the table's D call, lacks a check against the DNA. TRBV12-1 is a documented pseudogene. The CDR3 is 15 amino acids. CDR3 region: CASSFQASYNSPLHF. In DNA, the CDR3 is TGTGCCAGCAGCTTTCAGGCCTCATATAATTCCCCCCTCCACTTT.

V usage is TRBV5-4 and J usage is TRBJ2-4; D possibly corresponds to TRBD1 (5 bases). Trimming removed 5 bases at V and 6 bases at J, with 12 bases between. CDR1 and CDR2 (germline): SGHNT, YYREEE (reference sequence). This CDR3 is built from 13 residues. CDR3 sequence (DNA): TGTGCCAGCAGTCTGGACACTATAAACATTCAGTACTTC. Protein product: CASSLDTINIQYF. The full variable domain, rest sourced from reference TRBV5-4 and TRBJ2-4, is ETGVTQSPTHLIKTRGQQVTLRCSSQSGHNTVSWYQQALGQGPQFIFQYYREEENGRGNFPPRFSGLQFPNYSSELNVNALELDDSALYLCASSLDTINIQYFGAGTRLSVL.

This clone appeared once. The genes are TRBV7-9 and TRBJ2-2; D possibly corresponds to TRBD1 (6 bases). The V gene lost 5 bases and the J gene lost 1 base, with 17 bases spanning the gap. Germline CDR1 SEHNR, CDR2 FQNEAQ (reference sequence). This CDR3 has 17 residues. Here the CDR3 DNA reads TGTGCCAGCAGCCTACTAAAACAGGGAGTGAACACCGGGGAGCTGTTTTTT. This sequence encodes CASSLLKQGVNTGELFF.

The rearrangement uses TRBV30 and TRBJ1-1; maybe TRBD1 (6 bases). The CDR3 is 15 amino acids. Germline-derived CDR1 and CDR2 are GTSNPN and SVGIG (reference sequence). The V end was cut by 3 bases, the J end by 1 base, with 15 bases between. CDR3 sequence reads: CAWRDSGHGNTEAFF. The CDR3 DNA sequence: TGTGCCTGGAGGGACAGTGGGCATGGGAACACTGAAGCTTTCTTT.

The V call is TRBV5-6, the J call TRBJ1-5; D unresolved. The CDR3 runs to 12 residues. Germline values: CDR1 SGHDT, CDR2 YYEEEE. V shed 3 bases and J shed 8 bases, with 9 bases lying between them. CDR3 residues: CASSSGGKPQHF. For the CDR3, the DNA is TGTGCCAGCAGCTCGGGAGGTAAGCCCCAGCATTTT.

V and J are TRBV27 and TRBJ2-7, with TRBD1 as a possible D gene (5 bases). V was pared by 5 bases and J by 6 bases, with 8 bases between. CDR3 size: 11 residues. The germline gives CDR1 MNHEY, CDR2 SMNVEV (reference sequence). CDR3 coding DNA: TGTGCCAGCAGTCTAGGGGTCGAGCAGTACTTC. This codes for CASSLGVEQYF.

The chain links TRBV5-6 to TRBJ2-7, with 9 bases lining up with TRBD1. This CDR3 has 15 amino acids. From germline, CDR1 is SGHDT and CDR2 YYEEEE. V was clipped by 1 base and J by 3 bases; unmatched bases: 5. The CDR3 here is CASSLSEGQGYEQYF. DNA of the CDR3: TGTGCCAGCAGCTTGTCCGAGGGACAGGGCTACGAGCAGTACTTC.

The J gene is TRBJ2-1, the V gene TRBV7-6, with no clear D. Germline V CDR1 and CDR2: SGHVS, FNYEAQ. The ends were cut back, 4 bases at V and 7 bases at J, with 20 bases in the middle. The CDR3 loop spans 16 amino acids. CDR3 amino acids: CASSSTHGVPLNEQFF. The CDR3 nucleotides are TGTGCCAGCAGCTCAACCCACGGAGTACCCCTGAATGAGCAGTTCTTC. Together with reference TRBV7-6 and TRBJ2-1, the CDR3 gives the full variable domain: GAGVSQSPRYKVTKRGQDVALRCDPISGHVSLYWYRQALGQGPEFLTYFNYEAQQDKSGLPNDRFSAERPEGSISTLTIQRTEQRDSAMYRCASSSTHGVPLNEQFFGPGTRLTVL.

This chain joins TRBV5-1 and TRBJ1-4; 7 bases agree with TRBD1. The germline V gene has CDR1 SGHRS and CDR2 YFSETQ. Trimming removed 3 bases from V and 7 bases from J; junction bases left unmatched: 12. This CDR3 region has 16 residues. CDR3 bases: TGCGCCAGCAGCTGGAATGGGGGGACAGCCGCTGAAAAACTGTTTTTT. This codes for CASSWNGGTAAEKLFF. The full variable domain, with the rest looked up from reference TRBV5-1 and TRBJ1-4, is KAGVTQTPRYLIKTRGQQVTLSCSPISGHRSVSWYQQTPGQGLQFLFEYFSETQRNKGNFPGRFSGRQFSNSRSEMNVSTLELGDSALYLCASSWNGGTAAEKLFFGSGTQLSVL.

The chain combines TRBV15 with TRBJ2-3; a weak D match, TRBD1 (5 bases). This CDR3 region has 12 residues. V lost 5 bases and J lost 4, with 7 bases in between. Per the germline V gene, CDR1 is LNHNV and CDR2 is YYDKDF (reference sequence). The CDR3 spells CATSGASDTQYF. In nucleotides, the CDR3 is TGTGCCACCAGCGGGGCCTCAGATACGCAGTATTTT.

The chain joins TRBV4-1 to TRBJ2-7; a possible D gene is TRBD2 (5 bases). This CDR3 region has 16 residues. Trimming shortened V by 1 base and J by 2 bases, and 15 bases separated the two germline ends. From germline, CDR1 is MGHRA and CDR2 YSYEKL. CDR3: CASSQGPAAAPYEQYF. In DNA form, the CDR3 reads TGCGCCAGCAGCCAAGGGCCAGCAGCGGCACCCTACGAGCAGTACTTC.

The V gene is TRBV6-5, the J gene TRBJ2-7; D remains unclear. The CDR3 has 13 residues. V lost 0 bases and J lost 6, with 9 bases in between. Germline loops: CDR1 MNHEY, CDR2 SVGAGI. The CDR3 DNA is TGTGCCAGCAGTTACTCGGGCATAAGCGAGCAGTACTTC. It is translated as CASSYSGISEQYF.

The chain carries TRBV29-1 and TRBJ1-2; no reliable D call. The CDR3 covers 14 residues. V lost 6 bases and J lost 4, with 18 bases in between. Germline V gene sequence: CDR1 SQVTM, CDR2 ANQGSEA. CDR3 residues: CSVPAAPSFYGYTF. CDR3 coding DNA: TGCAGCGTCCCTGCCGCGCCTTCATTCTATGGCTACACCTTC.

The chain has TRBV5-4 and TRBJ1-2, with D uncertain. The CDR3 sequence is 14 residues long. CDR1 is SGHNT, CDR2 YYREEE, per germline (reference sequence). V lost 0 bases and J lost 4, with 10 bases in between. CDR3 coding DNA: TGTGCCAGCAGCTTGGAAGGAGGGATCTATGGCTACACCTTC. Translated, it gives CASSLEGGIYGYTF.

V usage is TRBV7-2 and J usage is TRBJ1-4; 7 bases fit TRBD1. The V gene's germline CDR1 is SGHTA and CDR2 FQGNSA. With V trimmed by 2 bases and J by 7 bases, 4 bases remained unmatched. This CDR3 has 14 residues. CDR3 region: CASSLWDSGEKLFF. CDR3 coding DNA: TGTGCCAGCAGCTTATGGGACAGCGGTGAAAAACTGTTTTTT.

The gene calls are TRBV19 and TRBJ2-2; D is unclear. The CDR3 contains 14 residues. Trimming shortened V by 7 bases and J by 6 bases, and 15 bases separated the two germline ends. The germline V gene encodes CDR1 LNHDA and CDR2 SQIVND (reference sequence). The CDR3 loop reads CASTPTQVAGELFF. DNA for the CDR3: TGTGCCAGTACCCCAACCCAGGTCGCCGGGGAGCTGTTTTTT. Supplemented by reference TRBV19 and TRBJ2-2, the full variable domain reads DGGITQSPKYLFRKEGQNVTLSCEQNLNHDAMYWYRQDPGQGLRLIYYSQIVNDFQKGDIAEGYSVSREKKESFPLTVTSAQKNPTAFYLCASTPTQVAGELFFGEGSRLTVL.

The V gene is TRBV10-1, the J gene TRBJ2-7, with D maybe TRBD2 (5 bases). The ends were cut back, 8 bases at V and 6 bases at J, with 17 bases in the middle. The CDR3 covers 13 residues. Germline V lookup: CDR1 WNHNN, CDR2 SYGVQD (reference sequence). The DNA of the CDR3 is TGCGCCAGCGTAATCGGGAAGTCTTTCGAGCAGTACTTC. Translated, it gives CASVIGKSFEQYF.

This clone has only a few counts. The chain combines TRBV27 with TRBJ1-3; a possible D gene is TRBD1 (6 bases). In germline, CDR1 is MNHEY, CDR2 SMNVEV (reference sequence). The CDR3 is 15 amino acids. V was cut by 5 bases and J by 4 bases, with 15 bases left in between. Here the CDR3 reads CASSLLPGAGNTIYF. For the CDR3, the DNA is TGTGCCAGCAGTCTTCTCCCAGGGGCAGGAAACACCATATATTTT.

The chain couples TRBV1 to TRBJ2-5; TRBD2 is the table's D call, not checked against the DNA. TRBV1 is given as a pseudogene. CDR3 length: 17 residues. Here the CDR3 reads CTSSQDRSKIAGETQYF. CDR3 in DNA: TGCACCAGCAGCCAAGATAGGTCGAAAATAGCGGGGGAGACCCAGTACTTC.

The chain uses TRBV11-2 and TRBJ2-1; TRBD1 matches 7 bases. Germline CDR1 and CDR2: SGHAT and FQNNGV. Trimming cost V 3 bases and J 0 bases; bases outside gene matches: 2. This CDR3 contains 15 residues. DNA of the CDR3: TGTGCCAGCAGCTTGGGACAGATCTCCTACAATGAGCAGTTCTTC. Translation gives CASSLGQISYNEQFF.

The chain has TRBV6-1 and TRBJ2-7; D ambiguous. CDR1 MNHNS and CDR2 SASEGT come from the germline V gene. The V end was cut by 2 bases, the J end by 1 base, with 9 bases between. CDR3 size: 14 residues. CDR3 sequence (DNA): TGTGCCAGCAGTGAAAGCCGGAGATCCTACGAGCAGTACTTC. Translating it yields CASSESRRSYEQYF.